This T cell receptor (beta chain) was documented in a study of brain T cells in children with intractable seizures. CDR1 and CDR2 (germline): LGHNA, YSLEER. The CDR3 extends over 16 amino acids. Trimming removed 1 base from V and 0 bases from J, with 10 bases in between. This table comes from immunoSEQ multiplex PCR, and its TCRdb copy is limited to in-frame clones, with some not included. The sample has around 100,000 clones, approximately 94% seen once; the top ten hold 3.8%. Overall study findings and caveats: HCMV serostatus was not known, and viral specificity came from CDR3 similarity only. Pre-surgery blood may have been undersampled, hiding some clones.

Surgery cases with the highest brain T cell transcript signatures were chosen for sequencing. Before surgery, patients took at least one anti-epileptic drug. Worth noting for this clone: What it binds is not known.

The chain couples TRBV4-3 to TRBJ2-1; the D gene is possibly TRBD2 (5 bases). Here the sequenced sample was peripheral blood, taken at surgery. The receptor was isolated from a boy younger than two with hemimegalencephaly and intractable seizures. The CDR3 nucleotides read TGCGCCAGCAGCCAAGGAGGGCGCAGCTCCTACAATGAGCAGTTCTTC. Its protein product is CASSQGGRSSYNEQFF.